These 21 T cell receptor beta chains share one sample of origin, sequenced in a study of cytomegalovirus exposure and HLA in healthy donors (dated by TCRdb to 2016 to 2017). The library relied on the immunoSEQ multiplex PCR assay. For the multiplex PCR, a mixture combining 60 forward primers for TCR Vbeta segments and 13 reverse primers for TCR Jbeta segments was used. TCRdb's version of the immuneACCESS table is confined to in-frame rearrangements and falls short of the full clone set. An unresolved V gene accounts for under half of the shortfall where checked; the remainder is of unknown origin. Counted in this sample were over 200,000 clones; about 84% of them appeared once. Around 1.4% of the sample comes from the top ten. The source material was PBMCs. The receptor source for this set is a human donor in good health.

The V call is TRBV7-9, the J call TRBJ2-3; TRBD1 aligns across 7 bases. Germline assignment: CDR1 SEHNR and CDR2 FQNEAQ (reference sequence). V lost 5 bases, J lost 0 bases, and 11 bases stayed unmatched. CDR3 size: 17 residues. This CDR3 reads CASSPGTATRSTDTQYF. The CDR3 nucleotides are TGTGCCAGCAGCCCCGGGACAGCCACACGTAGCACAGATACGCAGTATTTT.

This sequence joins TRBV14 and TRBJ2-3; 12 bases line up with TRBD2. The CDR3 consists of 17 residues. Germline CDR1 reads SGHDN; CDR2 reads FVKESK. V lost 8 bases, J lost 1 base, and 10 bases stayed unmatched. The CDR3 region has the DNA TGTGCCAGCGATACTAGCGGGAGGCCCAGCGGCACAGATACGCAGTATTTT. Translated: CASDTSGRPSGTDTQYF.

A note on this clone: One junction end does not reproduce the germline sequence, and a read error may be involved. This chain uses TRBV7-7 with TRBJ1-5; 7 nucleotides agree with TRBD1. The CDR3 contains 16 residues. Germline-derived CDR1 and CDR2 are SSHAT and FNYEAQ (reference sequence). The CDR3 bases are TGTGCTAGCAGCTATAGGGACAGAATTAGCAATCAGCCCCAGCATTTT. This sequence encodes CASSYRDRISNQPQHF.

For the CDR3, the DNA is TGTGCCAGCAGCTTAAACCCCTACAGGGAAGAGACCCAGTACTTC. Its protein product is CASSLNPYREETQYF. The chain employs TRBV7-2 and TRBJ2-5; tentatively, D is TRBD1 (6 bases). V lost 2 bases, J lost 3 bases, and 13 bases lay in between. The germline CDR1 and CDR2 sequences are SGHTA and FQGNSA. CDR3 size: 15 residues.

The chain couples TRBV6-1 to TRBJ2-1, with D maybe TRBD1 (6 bases). With 7 bases removed from V and 9 bases from J, the gap between germline ends came to 10 bases. Germline lookup yields CDR1 MNHNS and CDR2 SASEGT. CDR3 length: 11 amino acids. CDR3 DNA sequence: TGTGCCAGCACCAGGGGTAGTGAGCAGTTCTTC. Its translation is CASTRGSEQFF.

This rearrangement joins TRBV5-1 to TRBJ1-5, with D possibly TRBD1 on 6 matching bases. The CDR3 has 13 residues. Germline CDR1 is SGHRS and CDR2 is YFSETQ. Trimming removed 0 bases at V and 5 bases at J, with 6 bases between. CDR3 in DNA: TGCGCCAGCAGCTTGGCAGGGGATCAGCCCCAGCATTTT. It codes for CASSLAGDQPQHF.

The V call is TRBV9, the J call TRBJ2-1, with TRBD2 identical over 8 bases. This CDR3 is 15 amino acids long. CDR1 and CDR2 (germline): SGDLS, YYNGEE. Unmatched junction bases numbered 6, after V lost 0 bases and J lost 7 bases. The CDR3 loop reads CASSVDGRAGNEQFF. Here the CDR3 DNA reads TGTGCCAGCAGCGTAGACGGGAGGGCCGGAAATGAGCAGTTCTTC.

The CDR3: CASSLGIAGGETQYF. CDR3 coding DNA: TGCGCCAGCAGCTTGGGTATAGCGGGAGGAGAGACCCAGTACTTC. The gene calls are TRBV5-1 and TRBJ2-5, with 10 bases that match TRBD2. From germline, CDR1 is SGHRS and CDR2 YFSETQ. CDR3 length: 15 amino acids. Trimming removed 0 bases from V and 4 bases from J; junction bases left unmatched: 3. Complete variable domain (other parts from reference TRBV5-1 and TRBJ2-5): KAGVTQTPRYLIKTRGQQVTLSCSPISGHRSVSWYQQTPGQGLQFLFEYFSETQRNKGNFPGRFSGRQFSNSRSEMNVSTLELGDSALYLCASSLGIAGGETQYFGPGTRLLVL.

The chain links TRBV7-2 to TRBJ2-7, with D possibly TRBD2 on 6 matching bases. V shed 5 bases and J shed 0 bases, with 11 bases lying between them. The germline V gene has CDR1 SGHTA and CDR2 FQGNSA. CDR3 size: 14 residues. CDR3 in DNA: TGTGCCAGCAGCCGGGACTCTAACTCCTACGAGCAGTACTTC. Translating gives CASSRDSNSYEQYF.

This chain connects TRBV5-1 to TRBJ2-3, with 7 positions matching TRBD2. Germline trimming cut 4 bases from V and 3 bases from J; bases unmatched to any gene: 14. CDR3 length: 17 amino acids. Germline loops: CDR1 SGHRS, CDR2 YFSETQ. The CDR3 loop is CASSLRLAHSSTDTQYF. The CDR3 DNA reads TGCGCCAGCAGCCTCCGACTAGCACACAGTTCGACAGATACGCAGTATTTT.

This chain connects TRBV28 to TRBJ2-7; TRBD1 is a possible D gene (6 bases). The ends were cut back, 6 bases at V and 0 bases at J, with 18 bases in the middle. Germline V CDR1 and CDR2: MDHEN, SYDVKM. This CDR3 region has 16 residues. CDR3: CASRKPLQGISYEQYF. The CDR3, as DNA: TGTGCCAGCAGAAAACCCTTACAGGGAATCTCCTACGAGCAGTACTTC.

The V call is TRBV30, the J call TRBJ1-5, with a tentative D call TRBD1 (6 bases). The CDR3 consists of 13 residues. The V end lost 8 bases, the J end lost 4 bases, and 15 bases lay between the germline ends. The germline CDR1 and CDR2 sequences are GTSNPN and SVGIG (reference sequence). CDR3 sequence: CADPWDTNQPQHF. CDR3 nucleotide sequence: TGTGCCGATCCATGGGACACAAATCAGCCCCAGCATTTT.

The V call is TRBV10-3, the J call TRBJ2-1; D remains unclear. V was shortened by 7 bases and J by 6 bases, with 16 bases between the two germline ends. The CDR3 totals 14 residues. Germline CDR1 reads ENHRY; CDR2 reads SYGVKD. The CDR3 DNA reads as TGTGCCATCAAACCCGCTGCTACTCTCAATGAGCAGTTCTTC. Amino acids: CAIKPAATLNEQFF.

The chain uses TRBV28 and TRBJ2-3; 7 nucleotides align to TRBD2. From germline, CDR1 is MDHEN and CDR2 SYDVKM. CDR3 length equals 16 residues. With V trimmed by 5 bases and J by 3 bases, 11 bases remained unmatched. In DNA form, the CDR3 reads TGTGCCAGCAGTCCGACTAGCCACGCATATACAGATACGCAGTATTTT. Its protein product is CASSPTSHAYTDTQYF.

The CDR3 here is CASSITSGLYNEQFF. The CDR3 DNA sequence: TGTGCCAGTAGTATCACCAGCGGCCTCTACAATGAGCAGTTCTTC. The chain combines TRBV19 with TRBJ2-1; D might be TRBD2 (5 bases). Trimming left V 3 bases short and J 3 bases short, with 12 bases between. This CDR3 is built from 15 residues. Germline CDR1 reads LNHDA; CDR2 reads SQIVND (reference sequence).

The V call is TRBV4-1, the J call TRBJ2-1, with TRBD2 identical over 7 bases. This CDR3 spans 19 amino acids. Germline V lookup: CDR1 MGHRA, CDR2 YSYEKL. The ends lost 3 bases at V and 0 bases at J; junction bases unmatched: 14. The DNA of the CDR3 is TGCGCCAGCAGCCAGCCCGTGGGGAGCGGGGTCGCCTCCTACAATGAGCAGTTCTTC. Translation gives CASSQPVGSGVASYNEQFF.

Details on this clone: The CDR3 end shows no conserved phenylalanine or tryptophan, and so a read error is likely. The DNA is left out, because the CDR3 cannot be placed on it with certainty; the CDR3 is given as TCRdb lists it. The CDR3 sequence: CASSIPRGGRHLS. The rearrangement links TRBV19 to TRBJ1-4. The CDR3 extends over 13 residues, inclusive of both ends. The germline V gene has CDR1 LNHDA and CDR2 SQIVND (reference sequence).

This clone appeared once. V usage is TRBV5-1 and J usage is TRBJ1-1; no reliable D call. Per the germline V gene, CDR1 is SGHRS and CDR2 is YFSETQ. The CDR3 is 16 amino acids. V shed 2 bases and J shed 0 bases, with 14 bases lying between them. The CDR3 DNA reads TGCGCCAGCAGCTTACAAATTAAAACAATGAACACTGAAGCTTTCTTT. Translated, it gives CASSLQIKTMNTEAFF.

V usage is TRBV9 and J usage is TRBJ2-1; TRBD1 agrees at 8 bases. Germline V gives CDR1 SGDLS, CDR2 YYNGEE. The length of the CDR3 is 15 residues. After removal of 1 base from V and 8 bases from J, the junction contained 8 bases not matched to a gene. CDR3 in DNA: TGTGCCAGCAGCGTAACCGGACAGGGAGGCGATGAGCAGTTCTTC. Translated, it gives CASSVTGQGGDEQFF.

The chain employs TRBV7-9 and TRBJ2-7, with D uncertain. CDR1 and CDR2 from the germline V gene are SEHNR and FQNEAQ (reference sequence). The CDR3 covers 15 residues. The V end lost 2 bases, the J end lost 0 bases, and 11 bases lay between the germline ends. The CDR3 region has the DNA TGTGCCAGCAGCTTATCGGATGGAGTCTCCTACGAGCAGTACTTC. Encoded protein: CASSLSDGVSYEQYF.

The CDR3 region has the DNA TGTGCCAGCATACACCACGAGCAGTACTTC. Protein sequence: CASIHHEQYF. This chain connects TRBV6-1 to TRBJ2-7; no definite D call. The V gene's germline CDR1 is MNHNS and CDR2 SASEGT. The CDR3 is made up of 10 amino acids. Trimming removed 7 bases from V and 5 bases from J, with 6 bases in between.